This T cell receptor (beta chain) was captured in a study of cytomegalovirus exposure and HLA in healthy donors. Study-level background: Among about 400 genotyped donors, around 80% fell in the Caucasian-associated ancestry cluster.

Germline V gives CDR1 SGHVS, CDR2 FNYEAQ. CDR3 length: 16 residues. V lost 1 base and J lost 5; bases outside the gene matches: 7. In the case of this clone: Antigen unknown.

Findings of the study overall: It is likely that the observed cluster of highly shared sequence variants was a sequencing artifact.

Vbeta (60) and Jbeta (13) primers were used in the PCR. The protocol was immunoSEQ multiplex PCR, while the TCRdb copy is restricted to in-frame clones and leaves out a portion. The sample has approximately 150,000 clones, more than 80% seen once; the top ten hold 4.8%. The sequenced material came from PBMCs. This chain connects TRBV7-6 to TRBJ2-5; 10 bases map to TRBD1. The receptor comes from a man aged 18 to 29 in good health and CMV-seronegative. DNA for the CDR3: TGTGCCAGCAGCTTAGGCCGGGACAGGGGTTGGGAGACCCAGTACTTC. Translation gives CASSLGRDRGWETQYF.